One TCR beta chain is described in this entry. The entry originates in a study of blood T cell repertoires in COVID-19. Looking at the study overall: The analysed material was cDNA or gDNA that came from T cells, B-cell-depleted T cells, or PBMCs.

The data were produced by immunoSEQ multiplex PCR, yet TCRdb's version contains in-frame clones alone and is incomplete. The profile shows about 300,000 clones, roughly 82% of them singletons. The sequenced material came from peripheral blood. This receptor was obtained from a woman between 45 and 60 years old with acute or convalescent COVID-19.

Written as DNA, the CDR3 is TGTGCCTGGGCCCCCCCCGGGACAAACTACGAGCAGTACTTC. It yields the protein CAWAPPGTNYEQYF. The chain combines TRBV30 with TRBJ2-7; tentative D call: TRBD1 (6 bases). The germline CDR1 and CDR2 sequences are GTSNPN and SVGIG (reference sequence). Between the trimmed V and J ends, which lost 5 bases and 3 bases, there was a span of 17 bases. CDR3 size: 14 residues.